Listed below are T cell receptor beta chains from one sample, sequenced in a study of neurological immune-mediated disorders. TCRdb ran MiXCR on the 5' RACE reads and lists one entry per CDR3 protein. The table records roughly 56,000 distinct CDR3 sequences, roughly 11% of them present only once. Sequences were obtained from PBMCs. The receptors originated from a man aged 55 to 70 in good health. Both conserved end residues are part of each CDR3. D genes are given only for firm matches. Clone size is shown for a subset of rows, as once, few, many or a class of expanded clone.

D gene,clone size,V gene,J gene,CDR3 protein,CDR3 DNA
NA,NA,TRBV12-3/TRBV12-4,TRBJ1-6,CASRRGGSPLHF,TGTGCCAGCAGGCGGGGAGGATCACCCCTCCACTTT
TRBD2,many,TRBV9,TRBJ2-1,CASSGLAGASSYNEQFF,TGTGCCAGCAGTGGACTAGCGGGGGCGAGCTCCTACAATGAGCAGTTCTTC
NA,many,TRBV28,TRBJ1-5,CASSLIYSNQPQHF,TGTGCCAGCAGTTTAATTTATAGCAATCAGCCCCAGCATTTT
NA,many,TRBV15,TRBJ2-5,CATSRDIGGRETQYF,TGTGCCACCAGCAGAGATATTGGGGGCCGCGAGACCCAGTACTTC
NA,few,TRBV7-3,TRBJ1-6,CASSLGRLNSPLHF,TGTGCCAGCAGCCTGGGACGGCTAAATTCACCCCTCCACTTT
NA,many,TRBV20-1,TRBJ2-2,CSAYRGGELFF,TGCAGTGCCTACCGGGGTGGGGAGCTGTTTTTT
NA,many,TRBV29-1,TRBJ2-5,CSVEDPQGGQETQYF,TGCAGCGTTGAAGATCCCCAGGGGGGACAAGAGACCCAGTACTTC
NA,medium-sized,TRBV5-5,TRBJ1-5,CASSPSGAVTQPQHF,TGTGCCAGCAGCCCCAGCGGAGCCGTGACTCAGCCCCAGCATTTT
NA,many,TRBV20-1,TRBJ2-1,CSPSGQGNEQFF,TGCAGTCCCTCGGGGCAGGGCAATGAGCAGTTCTTC
NA,NA,TRBV5-1,TRBJ1-6,CASSLSGVLSSYNSPLHF,TGCGCCAGCAGCTTGTCAGGGGTCTTAAGCTCCTATAATTCACCCCTCCACTTT
TRBD1,many,TRBV28,TRBJ2-5,CATGQGAQGTQYF,TGTGCCACCGGACAGGGGGCCCAAGGGACCCAGTACTTC
NA,many,TRBV12-3/TRBV12-4,TRBJ2-2,CASSSGSSGELFF,TGTGCCAGCAGTTCAGGGAGTAGCGGGGAGCTGTTTTTT
TRBD1,many,TRBV12-3/TRBV12-4,TRBJ1-1,CASSLPDRGLNTEAFF,TGTGCCAGCAGTTTACCGGACAGGGGACTGAACACTGAAGCTTTCTTT
TRBD2,many,TRBV20-1,TRBJ2-3,CSASRGTSGPVTQYF,TGCAGTGCTAGCCGAGGGACTAGCGGGCCCGTGACGCAGTATTTT
NA,few,TRBV19,TRBJ1-1,CASSIGGRKNTEAFF,TGTGCCAGTAGTATAGGGGGACGGAAGAACACTGAAGCTTTCTTT
TRBD2,many,TRBV9,TRBJ2-3,CASSGLAGAESTDTQYF,TGTGCCAGCAGTGGACTAGCGGGGGCCGAAAGCACAGATACGCAGTATTTT
NA,many,TRBV20-1,TRBJ1-1,CSARDARGAWGTEAFF,TGCAGTGCTAGAGATGCAAGGGGGGCTTGGGGCACTGAAGCTTTCTTT
TRBD2,many,TRBV20-1,TRBJ2-5,CSASPVAGLEETQYF,TGCAGTGCTAGCCCGGTAGCGGGCCTGGAAGAGACCCAGTACTTC
NA,NA,TRBV6-5,TRBJ1-4,CASSRESTNEKLFF,TGTGCCAGCAGTAGAGAATCAACTAATGAAAAACTGTTTTTT
NA,many,TRBV7-8,TRBJ1-1,CASSWLDTEAFF,TGTGCCAGCAGCTGGTTGGACACTGAAGCTTTCTTT
NA,NA,TRBV12-3/TRBV12-4,TRBJ1-1,CASSLGGEWTEAFF,TGTGCCAGCAGTTTAGGGGGTGAATGGACTGAAGCTTTCTTT
NA,many,TRBV6-4,TRBJ2-5,CAGRGLAIETQYF,TGTGCCGGGAGAGGGCTAGCGATAGAGACCCAGTACTTC
TRBD1,many,TRBV5-5,TRBJ2-4,CASSPGTGGNIQYF,TGTGCCAGCAGTCCCGGGACAGGGGGAAACATTCAGTACTTC
NA,many,TRBV6-5,TRBJ2-3,CASSYGGAGTDTQYF,TGTGCCAGCAGTTACGGGGGCGCCGGCACAGATACGCAGTATTTT
TRBD1,many,TRBV20-1,TRBJ1-2,CSAGTGERYGYTF,TGCAGTGCTGGGACAGGGGAGCGATATGGCTACACCTTC
TRBD1,many,TRBV20-1,TRBJ2-5,CSAQDRETQYF,TGCAGTGCCCAGGACAGGGAGACCCAGTACTTC
NA,many,TRBV5-5,TRBJ2-7,CASSPPGNGLEQYF,TGTGCCAGCAGCCCGCCTGGCAATGGCTTGGAGCAGTACTTC
TRBD2,many,TRBV2,TRBJ2-1,CASSEGLAGGQYNEQFF,TGTGCCAGCAGTGAAGGGCTAGCGGGGGGGCAATACAATGAGCAGTTCTTC
NA,many,TRBV12-3/TRBV12-4,TRBJ1-5,CASSSGVGPDQPQHF,TGTGCCAGCAGTTCGGGAGTGGGGCCGGATCAGCCCCAGCATTTT
NA,many,TRBV5-1,TRBJ1-1,CASSGRAGSNEAFF,TGCGCCAGCAGCGGGAGGGCAGGATCGAATGAAGCTTTCTTT
NA,many,TRBV20-1,TRBJ2-7,CSAREGYEQYF,TGCAGTGCTAGAGAGGGATACGAGCAGTACTTC
NA,many,TRBV5-1,TRBJ1-2,CASSLGVATQGYTF,TGCGCCAGCAGCTTGGGGGTGGCTACTCAGGGCTACACCTTC
NA,many,TRBV5-1,TRBJ2-5,CASSSTASKQETQYF,TGCGCCAGCAGCTCGACCGCTTCTAAGCAAGAGACCCAGTACTTC
TRBD1,many,TRBV20-1,TRBJ2-5,CSAGQQGHNQETQYF,TGCAGTGCTGGCCAACAGGGGCATAACCAAGAGACCCAGTACTTC
NA,many,TRBV12-3/TRBV12-4,TRBJ2-2,CASSPYTGELFF,TGTGCCAGCAGTCCTTACACCGGGGAGCTGTTTTTT
NA,many,TRBV5-4,TRBJ2-1,CASSLGLLVYNEQFF,TGTGCCAGCAGCTTGGGCCTCCTGGTGTACAATGAGCAGTTCTTC
TRBD2,many,TRBV5-1,TRBJ2-5,CASTIGDYSLGETQYF,TGCGCCAGCACCATAGGGGACTATAGTTTAGGAGAGACCCAGTACTTC
NA,many,TRBV20-1,TRBJ1-4,CSAMWGANEKLFF,TGCAGTGCTATGTGGGGCGCTAATGAAAAACTGTTTTTT
TRBD1,many,TRBV5-5,TRBJ1-1,CASSLGGYGQGLSNTEAFF,TGTGCCAGCAGCTTGGGGGGTTACGGACAGGGCTTGAGTAACACTGAAGCTTTCTTT
TRBD2,many,TRBV29-1,TRBJ2-3,CSVVAGVTDTQYF,TGCAGCGTTGTGGCGGGGGTCACAGATACGCAGTATTTT
NA,NA,TRBV5-1,TRBJ2-3,CASSLVWWEEDTQYF,TGCGCCAGCAGCTTGGTGTGGTGGGAAGAAGATACGCAGTATTTT
TRBD1,few,TRBV20-1,TRBJ1-1,CSATLGTGVTEAFF,TGCAGTGCTACCTTAGGGACAGGGGTGACTGAAGCTTTCTTT